This T cell receptor beta chain stems from a study of blood T cell repertoires in COVID-19 (dated by TCRdb to about 2020). Concerning the study at large: Samples from collaborators originated in the United States, Italy and Spain and spanned both the acute and convalescent phases of COVID-19. The material from the prospective study consisted of cDNA or gDNA derived from T cells, B-cell-depleted T cells, or PBMCs. Subjects who had been exposed to COVID-19, were actively infected with it, or had recovered from it provided the deeply sampled blood TCRbeta repertoires that made up the dataset. A freely available public database, intended as a resource for researchers studying the immune response to SARS-CoV-2, is where the repertoires were released. Samples were obtained from the ongoing ImmuneRACE study (first 160 participants) and from about 1,300 subjects provided by 6 global collaborators. Sample metadata almost always included a de-identified subject ID, COVID-19 status, age in years and sex. Where available, HLA class I and class II types were obtained from metadata supplied by the sample provider rather than from assay-based typing.

With respect to this clone: There is no known antigen for this receptor. Base-call qualities are not available, and no considerably larger clone is one nucleotide away.

TCRbeta CDR3 regions were amplified from genomic DNA using the immunoSEQ Assay, a bias-controlled multiplex PCR. As for the original processing: Nucleated cell counts per sample were estimated from amplification of reference gene primers within the assay. To quantify the absolute abundance of each unique TCRbeta CDR3 rearrangement, sequence reads were collapsed and filtered. For each sample, productive Simpson clonality was calculated as the square root of Simpson's diversity index across productive rearrangements. The source is immuneACCESS, and TCRdb retained only in-frame sequences with V and J called. Part of the clones is not carried over; for the studies checked, unresolved V genes explain less than half of this, and the remainder is unexplained. V, J and clone size are taken as reported in that table, and D and trimming were inferred from the DNA itself. Recorded for this sample are 400,000 or so clones; more than 75% of them occurred a single time. The ten largest clones represent 3% of the sample.

The germline V gene encodes CDR1 SNHLY and CDR2 FYNNEI. Its CDR3 holds 13 amino acids, cysteine through phenylalanine. This entry keeps only the CDR3 DNA: 39 bases, framed from base 1. V is reduced by 8 bases and J by 1 base, leaving a spacing of 11 bases between them. What the work shows at the level of the full study, not this receptor alone: The quantity of clinical and demographic metadata differed by source and by participant and was supplied without curation.

Each collaborating institution followed its own protocols to collect whole blood in K2EDTA tubes. For TCRbeta analysis, collaborators shipped samples in one of three forms: frozen whole blood, isolated PBMCs, or DNA extracted from either of those sample types. Rearrangement joined TRBV2 to TRBJ1-1; D gene: possibly TRBD1, on 5 matching bases. This TCR derives from a human donor in a cohort sampled during active COVID-19. The specimen sequenced was peripheral blood. The nucleotide sequence is TGTGCCAGCCAAGGGGCTTGGAACACTGAAGCTTTCTTT. It encodes CASQGAWNTEAFF. Full variable domain (CDR3 extended with the reference TRBV2 and TRBJ1-1 proteins): EPEVTQTPSHQVTQMGQEVILRCVPISNHLYFYWYRQILGQKVEFLVSFYNNEISEKSEIFDDQFSVERPDGSNFTLKIRSTKLEDSAMYFCASQGAWNTEAFFGQGTRLTVV.